A selection of T cell receptor beta chains follows, all from one sample in a study of OX40 agonist ivuxolimab in advanced cancers. Libraries were prepared by immunoSEQ multiplex PCR; TCRdb keeps only in-frame clonotypes and omits some of them. The table shows approximately 73,000 clones, with around 90% occurring only once. The sequencing used CD4+ or CD8+ T cells sorted from blood, collected in a trial of the OX40 agonist ivuxolimab. All receptors come from an adult with an advanced solid tumor such as melanoma, head and neck, liver or kidney cancer. The CDR3 runs from the conserved cysteine through the conserved F or W. Fields, in order: V gene, J gene, D gene, clone size, CDR3 DNA, CDR3 protein. The D gene is left open where the match is weak. Clone sizes are given selectively: once, few, many, or a class where the clone is expanded.

V gene: TRBV27
J gene: TRBJ1-1
D gene: NA
clone size: once
CDR3 DNA: TGTGCCAGCAAGGTTCCAGGTGACACTGAAGCTTTCTTT
CDR3 protein: CASKVPGDTEAFF

V gene: TRBV11-2
J gene: TRBJ1-4
D gene: NA
clone size: NA
CDR3 DNA: TGTGCCAGCAGCTTAGCGGGGCCGGGTGCAACTAATGAAAAACTGTTTTTT
CDR3 protein: CASSLAGPGATNEKLFF

V gene: TRBV6-6
J gene: TRBJ1-2
D gene: TRBD1
clone size: NA
CDR3 DNA: TGTGCCAGCAGTACTCAGGGGGCGCAGGGCTACACCTTC
CDR3 protein: CASSTQGAQGYTF

V gene: TRBV19
J gene: TRBJ1-5
D gene: NA
clone size: NA
CDR3 DNA: TGTGCCAGTAGTATAATGGTTGGCAATCAGCCCCAGCATTTT
CDR3 protein: CASSIMVGNQPQHF

V gene: TRBV5-4
J gene: TRBJ1-6
D gene: TRBD1
clone size: NA
CDR3 DNA: TGTGCCAGCAGCTTGGCCCTTGGAGGGGGCGACAATTCACCCCTCCACTTT
CDR3 protein: CASSLALGGGDNSPLHF

V gene: TRBV12-5
J gene: TRBJ2-7
D gene: NA
clone size: NA
CDR3 DNA: TGTGCTAGTGGTTTGACGTCCGGGACCTCGGCGGGCGAGCAGTACTTC
CDR3 protein: CASGLTSGTSAGEQYF

V gene: TRBV5-8
J gene: TRBJ1-2
D gene: NA
clone size: NA
CDR3 DNA: TGTGCCAGCAGCAGGGAGGCTGCTTTGAGTATCGCTTACACCTTC
CDR3 protein: CASSREAALSIAYTF

V gene: TRBV5-6
J gene: TRBJ2-1
D gene: NA
clone size: NA
CDR3 DNA: TGTGCCAGCAGCCTCCTGAGGAATGAGCAGTTCTTC
CDR3 protein: CASSLLRNEQFF

V gene: TRBV21-1
J gene: TRBJ2-5
D gene: NA
clone size: NA
CDR3 DNA: TGTGCCAGCAGCAAACGGGAACGGGGGGCCTTGCAGACCCAGTACTTC
CDR3 protein: CASSKRERGALQTQYF

V gene: TRBV7-9
J gene: TRBJ1-4
D gene: NA
clone size: NA
CDR3 DNA: TGTGCCAGCAGCTCAACGGTTACCCTCCAGGGCCCAACTAATGAAAAACTGTTTTTT
CDR3 protein: CASSSTVTLQGPTNEKLFF

V gene: TRBV6-6
J gene: TRBJ2-7
D gene: NA
clone size: NA
CDR3 DNA: TGTGCCAGCAGTTACGAGGGGGTGGACGAGCAGTACTTC
CDR3 protein: CASSYEGVDEQYF

V gene: TRBV7-3
J gene: TRBJ1-1
D gene: NA
clone size: NA
CDR3 DNA: TGTGCCAGCAGCTTAATGTCGGGGGACACTGAAGCTTTCTTT
CDR3 protein: CASSLMSGDTEAFF

V gene: TRBV2
J gene: TRBJ1-1
D gene: TRBD1
clone size: NA
CDR3 DNA: TGTGCCAGCAGCGGACAGGCCAACACTGAAGCTTTCTTT
CDR3 protein: CASSGQANTEAFF

V gene: TRBV7-9
J gene: TRBJ2-7
D gene: TRBD2
clone size: NA
CDR3 DNA: TGTGCCAGCAGCTTAGACGGAGCGGGGGAGCAGTACTTC
CDR3 protein: CASSLDGAGEQYF

V gene: TRBV18
J gene: TRBJ2-7
D gene: TRBD1
clone size: NA
CDR3 DNA: TGTGCCAGCTCACGGGGACAGGGGAGCTCCTACGAGCAGTACTTC
CDR3 protein: CASSRGQGSSYEQYF

V gene: TRBV7-3
J gene: TRBJ2-2
D gene: TRBD1
clone size: NA
CDR3 DNA: TGTGCCAGCAGGGGACAGGGAAACACCGGGGAGCTGTTTTTT
CDR3 protein: CASRGQGNTGELFF

V gene: TRBV6-6
J gene: TRBJ2-7
D gene: NA
clone size: NA
CDR3 DNA: TGTGCCAGCAGCCTGGTGGGAGACGCACGCGAGCAGTACTTC
CDR3 protein: CASSLVGDAREQYF

V gene: TRBV7-9
J gene: TRBJ2-3
D gene: NA
clone size: NA
CDR3 DNA: TGTGCCAGCAGCTTAGCGATGGAGAATACGCAGTATTTT
CDR3 protein: CASSLAMENTQYF

V gene: TRBV6-1
J gene: TRBJ1-3
D gene: NA
clone size: NA
CDR3 DNA: TGTGCCAGCAGTGTCAATGCACAACCGGGGGGAAACACCATATATTTT
CDR3 protein: CASSVNAQPGGNTIYF

V gene: TRBV2
J gene: TRBJ1-5
D gene: TRBD1
clone size: NA
CDR3 DNA: TGTGCCAGCAGCCCGACAGGGAGCAATCAGCCCCAGCATTTT
CDR3 protein: CASSPTGSNQPQHF

V gene: TRBV7-9
J gene: TRBJ1-5
D gene: NA
clone size: NA
CDR3 DNA: TGTGCCAGCAGCTTAAGGGAATATAGCAATCAGCCCCAGCATTTT
CDR3 protein: CASSLREYSNQPQHF

V gene: TRBV28
J gene: TRBJ2-5
D gene: NA
clone size: few
CDR3 DNA: TGTGCCAGCAGTTTAGGGCAGGGGAGCCTCCAAGAGACCCAGTACTTC
CDR3 protein: CASSLGQGSLQETQYF

V gene: TRBV13
J gene: TRBJ1-2
D gene: TRBD1
clone size: few
CDR3 DNA: TGTGCCAGCAGCTTAGGAACAGGGGGCTTTGGCTACACCTTC
CDR3 protein: CASSLGTGGFGYTF

V gene: TRBV7-9
J gene: TRBJ2-2
D gene: NA
clone size: NA
CDR3 DNA: TGTGCCAGCAGCTTAGGGACAGCCGGGGAGCTGTTTTTT
CDR3 protein: CASSLGTAGELFF

V gene: TRBV28
J gene: TRBJ1-1
D gene: NA
clone size: NA
CDR3 DNA: TGTGCCAGCAATCCTCCGGACAGAAGTTACACTGAAGCTTTCTTT
CDR3 protein: CASNPPDRSYTEAFF

V gene: TRBV5-1
J gene: TRBJ2-1
D gene: NA
clone size: NA
CDR3 DNA: TGCGCCAGTCGGGACGACGGCGCGAAAAATGAGCAGTTCTTC
CDR3 protein: CASRDDGAKNEQFF

V gene: TRBV18
J gene: TRBJ1-1
D gene: NA
clone size: once
CDR3 DNA: TGTGCCAGCTCACCACGACAGGCCCTGAACACTGAAGCTTTCTTT
CDR3 protein: CASSPRQALNTEAFF

V gene: TRBV19
J gene: TRBJ2-2
D gene: NA
clone size: once
CDR3 DNA: TGTGCCAGTAGGGGAGCGGAGACGGGCACCGGGGAGCTGTTTTTT
CDR3 protein: CASRGAETGTGELFF

V gene: TRBV5-1
J gene: TRBJ2-5
D gene: TRBD1
clone size: NA
CDR3 DNA: TGCGCCAGCAGCTTGGAGGACAGGGGAGGGCAAGAGACCCAGTACTTC
CDR3 protein: CASSLEDRGGQETQYF

V gene: TRBV7-8
J gene: TRBJ1-5
D gene: NA
clone size: NA
CDR3 DNA: TGTGCCAGCAGCCCCCGGGGGGAGCGTCAGCCCCAGCATTTT
CDR3 protein: CASSPRGERQPQHF

V gene: TRBV19
J gene: TRBJ2-7
D gene: NA
clone size: once
CDR3 DNA: TGTGCCAGTAGGCAGGAAGGCTACGAGCAGTACTTC
CDR3 protein: CASRQEGYEQYF

V gene: TRBV28
J gene: TRBJ1-1
D gene: NA
clone size: NA
CDR3 DNA: TGTGCCAGCCTTTCCGCCGGGACAAGTAACACTGAAGCTTTCTTT
CDR3 protein: CASLSAGTSNTEAFF

V gene: TRBV7-8
J gene: TRBJ2-7
D gene: TRBD2
clone size: NA
CDR3 DNA: TGTGCCAGCAGCTTAGCCGGGACTAGTATCTACGAGCAGTACTTC
CDR3 protein: CASSLAGTSIYEQYF

V gene: TRBV5-5
J gene: TRBJ2-5
D gene: NA
clone size: NA
CDR3 DNA: TGTGCCAGCAGCTTCGGGCGGGCCGCAGGGGAGACCCAGTACTTC
CDR3 protein: CASSFGRAAGETQYF

V gene: TRBV10-3
J gene: TRBJ1-1
D gene: NA
clone size: NA
CDR3 DNA: TGTGCCATCAGTGAGTTCGGCTGGAACACTGAAGCTTTCTTT
CDR3 protein: CAISEFGWNTEAFF

V gene: TRBV28
J gene: TRBJ1-2
D gene: NA
clone size: NA
CDR3 DNA: TGTGCCAGCAGTTTTTCCGCGGCCGGTGGCTACACCTTC
CDR3 protein: CASSFSAAGGYTF

V gene: TRBV28
J gene: TRBJ2-7
D gene: NA
clone size: NA
CDR3 DNA: TGTGCCAGCAGTTTATCACAGCTCCTCCAGGGTGGCTACGAGCAGTACTTC
CDR3 protein: CASSLSQLLQGGYEQYF

V gene: TRBV29-1
J gene: TRBJ2-1
D gene: NA
clone size: NA
CDR3 DNA: TGCAGCGTTAATCATCGAGGACTTTTCGGGGATGAGCAGTTCTTC
CDR3 protein: CSVNHRGLFGDEQFF

V gene: TRBV30
J gene: TRBJ2-7
D gene: NA
clone size: NA
CDR3 DNA: TGTGCCTGGAGTGGAGGAGGCTACGAGCAGTACTTC
CDR3 protein: CAWSGGGYEQYF

V gene: TRBV28
J gene: TRBJ1-2
D gene: TRBD1
clone size: NA
CDR3 DNA: TGTGCCAGCAGTCCTCCGACAGGGGTTGGCGCTGGCTACACCTTC
CDR3 protein: CASSPPTGVGAGYTF

V gene: TRBV10-1
J gene: TRBJ2-2
D gene: NA
clone size: NA
CDR3 DNA: TGCGCCAGCAGTAGGGGCACGAACACCGGGGAGCTGTTTTTT
CDR3 protein: CASSRGTNTGELFF

V gene: TRBV14
J gene: TRBJ2-1
D gene: NA
clone size: NA
CDR3 DNA: TGTGCCAGCAGCCAAGCCATATCCAACAATGAGCAGTTCTTC
CDR3 protein: CASSQAISNNEQFF

V gene: TRBV19
J gene: TRBJ2-1
D gene: NA
clone size: NA
CDR3 DNA: TGTGCCAGTAGTATAGGGGGCAGGGCACATGAGCAGTTCTTC
CDR3 protein: CASSIGGRAHEQFF

V gene: TRBV6-5
J gene: TRBJ1-1
D gene: TRBD1
clone size: NA
CDR3 DNA: TGTGCCAGCAGGAGGGGACAGTTGAACACTGAAGCTTTCTTT
CDR3 protein: CASRRGQLNTEAFF

V gene: TRBV10-3
J gene: TRBJ1-5
D gene: NA
clone size: NA
CDR3 DNA: TGTGCCACCGGGGGCCGGGCGAGCAATCAGCCCCAGCATTTT
CDR3 protein: CATGGRASNQPQHF

V gene: TRBV10-2
J gene: TRBJ2-7
D gene: TRBD2
clone size: NA
CDR3 DNA: TGCGCCAGCAGTGACCCGAAGGGACTAGCGGGAGTCGAGCAGTACTTC
CDR3 protein: CASSDPKGLAGVEQYF

V gene: TRBV11-3
J gene: TRBJ2-7
D gene: TRBD1
clone size: NA
CDR3 DNA: TGTGCCAGCAGCTTCCAGACAGGGGGCGAGTACGAGCAGTACTTC
CDR3 protein: CASSFQTGGEYEQYF

V gene: TRBV4-1
J gene: TRBJ1-2
D gene: NA
clone size: few
CDR3 DNA: TGCGCCAGCAGCCGGCGGGGTGACTATGGCTACACCTTC
CDR3 protein: CASSRRGDYGYTF

V gene: TRBV9
J gene: TRBJ1-1
D gene: NA
clone size: NA
CDR3 DNA: TGTGCCAGCAGCCCAGCGGGGGGTGCAACTGAAGCTTTCTTT
CDR3 protein: CASSPAGGATEAFF

V gene: TRBV6-5
J gene: TRBJ1-2
D gene: NA
clone size: NA
CDR3 DNA: TGTGCCAGCTCGGGACTCTATGGCTACACCTTC
CDR3 protein: CASSGLYGYTF

V gene: TRBV5-1
J gene: TRBJ2-3
D gene: TRBD2
clone size: NA
CDR3 DNA: TGCGCCAGCAGCTTAGCGGGAGGGTACGCAGATACGCAGTATTTT
CDR3 protein: CASSLAGGYADTQYF

V gene: TRBV11-3
J gene: TRBJ2-1
D gene: NA
clone size: NA
CDR3 DNA: TGTGCCAGCAGCTCAACAGCTCAAACCTACAATGAGCAGTTCTTC
CDR3 protein: CASSSTAQTYNEQFF

V gene: TRBV30
J gene: TRBJ2-1
D gene: NA
clone size: NA
CDR3 DNA: TGTGCCTGGAGTGTGGATCCGAATAAGCGGCCGTTCTTC
CDR3 protein: CAWSVDPNKRPFF

V gene: TRBV19
J gene: TRBJ2-4
D gene: NA
clone size: few
CDR3 DNA: TGTGCCAGTAAGGAGCCGGGGGCAAACATTCAGTACTTC
CDR3 protein: CASKEPGANIQYF

V gene: TRBV9
J gene: TRBJ2-7
D gene: NA
clone size: NA
CDR3 DNA: TGTGCCAGCAGCGTCTCGCAGGGATCAAGCGAGCAGTACTTC
CDR3 protein: CASSVSQGSSEQYF

V gene: TRBV18
J gene: TRBJ2-2
D gene: TRBD1
clone size: NA
CDR3 DNA: TGTGCCAGCTCACGTCGGGACAGGTCCACCGGGGAGCTGTTTTTT
CDR3 protein: CASSRRDRSTGELFF

V gene: TRBV10-3
J gene: TRBJ1-4
D gene: NA
clone size: few
CDR3 DNA: TGTGCCATCAGTGAGGGGGCGGCTAATGAAAAACTGTTTTTT
CDR3 protein: CAISEGAANEKLFF